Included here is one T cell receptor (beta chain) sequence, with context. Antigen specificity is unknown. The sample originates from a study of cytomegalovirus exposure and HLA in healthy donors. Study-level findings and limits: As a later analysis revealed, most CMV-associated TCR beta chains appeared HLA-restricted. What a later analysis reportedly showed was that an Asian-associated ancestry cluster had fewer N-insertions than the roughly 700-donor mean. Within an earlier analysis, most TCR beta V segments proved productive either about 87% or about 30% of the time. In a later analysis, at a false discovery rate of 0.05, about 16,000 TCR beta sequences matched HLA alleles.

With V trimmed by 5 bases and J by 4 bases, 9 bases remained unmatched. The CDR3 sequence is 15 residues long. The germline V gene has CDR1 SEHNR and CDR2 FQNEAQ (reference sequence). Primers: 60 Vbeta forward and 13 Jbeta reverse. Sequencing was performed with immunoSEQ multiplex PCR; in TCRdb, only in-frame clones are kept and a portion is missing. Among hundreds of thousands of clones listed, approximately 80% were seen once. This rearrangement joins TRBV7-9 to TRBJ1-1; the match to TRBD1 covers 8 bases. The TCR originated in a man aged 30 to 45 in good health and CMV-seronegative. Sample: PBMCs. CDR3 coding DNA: TGTGCCAGCAGCCCGACGACAGGGGCTGGCACTGAAGCTTTCTTT. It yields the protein CASSPTTGAGTEAFF.